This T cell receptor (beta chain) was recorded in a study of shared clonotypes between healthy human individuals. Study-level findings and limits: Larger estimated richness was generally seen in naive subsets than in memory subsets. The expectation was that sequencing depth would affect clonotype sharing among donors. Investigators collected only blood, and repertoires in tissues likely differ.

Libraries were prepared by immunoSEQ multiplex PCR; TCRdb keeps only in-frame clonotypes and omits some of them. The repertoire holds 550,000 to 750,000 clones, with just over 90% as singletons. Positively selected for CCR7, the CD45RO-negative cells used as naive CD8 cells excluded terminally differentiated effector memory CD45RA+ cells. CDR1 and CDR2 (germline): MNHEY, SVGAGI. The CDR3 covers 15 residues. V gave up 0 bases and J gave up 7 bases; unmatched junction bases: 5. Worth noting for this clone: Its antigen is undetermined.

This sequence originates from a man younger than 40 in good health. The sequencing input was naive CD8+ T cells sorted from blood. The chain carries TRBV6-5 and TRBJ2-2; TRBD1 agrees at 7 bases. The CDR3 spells CASSYSTGFSGELFF. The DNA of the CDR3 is TGTGCCAGCAGTTACTCGACAGGGTTTAGCGGGGAGCTGTTTTTT.